A selection of T cell receptor beta chains follows, all from one sample in a study of cytomegalovirus exposure and HLA in healthy donors. Sequenced by immunoSEQ multiplex PCR; TCRdb stores in-frame clones only, minus some. The table lists 95,000 to 110,000 clones, approximately 66% of them singletons. Input material: PBMCs. The receptors here all came from a woman aged 45-59 years in good health and CMV-seronegative. Each CDR3 is given with its conserved first and last residue. The D gene is left open where the match is weak. A clone size is listed for some rows: how often the clone was seen (once, few, many), or a class if it is expanded.

v_gene: TRBV27; j_gene: TRBJ2-1; abundance: NA; d_gene: NA; CDR3aa: CASTPRGGESYNEQFF; CDR3nt: TGTGCCAGCACCCCAAGGGGGGGAGAATCCTACAATGAGCAGTTCTTC
v_gene: TRBV7-9; j_gene: TRBJ1-6; abundance: few; d_gene: NA; CDR3aa: CASSSTTGLHSPLHF; CDR3nt: TGTGCCAGCAGCTCAACTACAGGCTTACATTCACCCCTCCACTTT
v_gene: TRBV29-1; j_gene: TRBJ1-3; abundance: NA; d_gene: NA; CDR3aa: CSVAPFSGNTIYF; CDR3nt: TGCAGCGTTGCCCCTTTCTCTGGAAACACCATATATTTT
v_gene: TRBV13; j_gene: TRBJ1-5; abundance: NA; d_gene: NA; CDR3aa: CASSLGTDNQPQHF; CDR3nt: TGTGCCAGCAGCTTAGGGACAGATAATCAGCCCCAGCATTTT
v_gene: TRBV13; j_gene: TRBJ1-3; abundance: NA; d_gene: NA; CDR3aa: CASSPREPVTGNTIYF; CDR3nt: TGTGCCAGCAGCCCTAGAGAACCAGTAACTGGAAACACCATATATTTT
v_gene: TRBV6-1; j_gene: TRBJ2-2; abundance: few; d_gene: NA; CDR3aa: CASSDSLVNTGELFF; CDR3nt: TGTGCCAGCAGTGACTCACTTGTGAACACCGGGGAGCTGTTTTTT
v_gene: TRBV27; j_gene: TRBJ2-1; abundance: few; d_gene: TRBD2; CDR3aa: CASSFTSGSSNEQFF; CDR3nt: TGTGCCAGCAGTTTTACTAGCGGGAGTTCTAATGAGCAGTTCTTC
v_gene: TRBV18; j_gene: TRBJ1-1; abundance: few; d_gene: NA; CDR3aa: CASSPPAGGRTEAFF; CDR3nt: TGTGCCAGCTCCCCCCCGGCGGGGGGTAGGACTGAAGCTTTCTTT
v_gene: TRBV14; j_gene: TRBJ1-6; abundance: NA; d_gene: NA; CDR3aa: CASSQFPGSPLHF; CDR3nt: TGTGCCAGCAGCCAATTTCCAGGTTCACCCCTCCACTTT
v_gene: TRBV29-1; j_gene: TRBJ1-2; abundance: few; d_gene: NA; CDR3aa: CSVGDAGIGYTF; CDR3nt: TGCAGCGTTGGAGATGCGGGCATTGGCTACACCTTC
v_gene: TRBV2; j_gene: TRBJ1-5; abundance: NA; d_gene: NA; CDR3aa: CASGEANQPQHF; CDR3nt: TGTGCCAGCGGCGAGGCGAATCAGCCCCAGCATTTT